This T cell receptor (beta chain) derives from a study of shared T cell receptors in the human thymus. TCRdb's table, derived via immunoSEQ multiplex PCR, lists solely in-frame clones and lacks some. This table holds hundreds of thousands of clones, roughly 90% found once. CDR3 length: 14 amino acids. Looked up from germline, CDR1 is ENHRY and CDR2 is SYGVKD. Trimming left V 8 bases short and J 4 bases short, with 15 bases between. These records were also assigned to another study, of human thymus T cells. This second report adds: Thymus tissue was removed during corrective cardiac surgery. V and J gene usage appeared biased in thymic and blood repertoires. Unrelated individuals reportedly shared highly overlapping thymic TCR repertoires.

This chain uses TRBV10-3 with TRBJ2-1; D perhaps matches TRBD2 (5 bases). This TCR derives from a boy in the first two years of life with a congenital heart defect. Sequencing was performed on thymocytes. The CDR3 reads CAIGVSPGYNEQFF. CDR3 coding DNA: TGTGCCATCGGGGTAAGCCCGGGATACAATGAGCAGTTCTTC.